The rows below give T cell receptor beta chains drawn from one sample of a study of CD8+ T cells in alopecia areata. Libraries were prepared by immunoSEQ multiplex PCR; TCRdb keeps only in-frame clonotypes and omits some of them. The data contain about 140,000 clones, roughly four fifths of them singletons. Sequenced here: CD8+ T cells sorted from blood, sampled at week 4, from a patient treated with tofacitinib. These receptors were collected from a human donor with alopecia areata. CDR3s include the opening cysteine and the closing phenylalanine or tryptophan. D genes are given only for firm matches. Not every row has a clone size; where given, it reads once, few, many or a size class.

D gene | J gene | V gene | clone size | CDR3 protein | CDR3 DNA
. | TRBJ2-7 | TRBV5-4 | . | CASSPGPLSGPYEQYF | TGTGCCAGCAGCCCGGGTCCGCTCTCGGGGCCCTACGAGCAGTACTTC
. | TRBJ2-3 | TRBV14 | . | CASSQSTWGTQYF | TGTGCCAGCAGCCAAAGTACGTGGGGTACGCAGTATTTT
TRBD1 | TRBJ1-2 | TRBV13 | . | CASSEDRIKNYGYTF | TGTGCCAGCAGCGAGGACAGGATTAAAAACTATGGCTACACCTTC
. | TRBJ2-2 | TRBV11-2 | . | CASSFPSEAGELFF | TGTGCCAGCAGCTTCCCTAGCGAGGCCGGGGAGCTGTTTTTT
TRBD2 | TRBJ2-2 | TRBV7-8 | . | CASSLALAGGYAGELFF | TGTGCCAGCAGCTTAGCCCTAGCGGGGGGGTATGCCGGGGAGCTGTTTTTT
. | TRBJ2-3 | TRBV4-1 | . | CASSQGSDTQYF | TGCGCCAGCAGCCAGGGGTCAGATACGCAGTATTTT
. | TRBJ1-1 | TRBV11-3 | . | CASSPRGENMNTEAFF | TGTGCCAGCAGCCCTAGGGGTGAGAACATGAACACTGAAGCTTTCTTT
TRBD1 | TRBJ2-7 | TRBV7-9 | . | CASSLEGRGMHEQYF | TGTGCCAGCAGCTTAGAAGGCAGGGGGATGCACGAGCAGTACTTC
TRBD2 | TRBJ2-1 | TRBV7-9 | few | CASSLELAGSSYNEQFF | TGTGCCAGCAGCTTAGAGTTAGCGGGGAGCTCCTACAATGAGCAGTTCTTC
. | TRBJ2-2 | TRBV7-9 | . | CATWRTGELFF | TGTGCCACCTGGCGGACCGGGGAGCTGTTTTTT
. | TRBJ2-7 | TRBV7-9 | . | CASSLATATEQYF | TGTGCCAGCAGCTTAGCGACGGCTACGGAGCAGTACTTC
TRBD2 | TRBJ2-1 | TRBV4-3 | . | CASSPGGASPNEQFF | TGCGCCAGCAGTCCCGGGGGGGCTAGCCCTAATGAGCAGTTCTTC
. | TRBJ1-1 | TRBV6-1 | . | CASSESRYSSRTEAFF | TGTGCCAGCAGTGAATCAAGGTACTCGTCGAGAACTGAAGCTTTCTTT
. | TRBJ2-5 | TRBV5-1 | . | CASSLGGGALGETQYF | TGCGCCAGCAGCTTGGGCGGGGGCGCCCTTGGGGAGACCCAGTACTTC
TRBD1 | TRBJ2-7 | TRBV5-6 | once | CASSFGQGQQYF | TGTGCCAGCAGCTTCGGACAGGGACAGCAGTACTTC
. | TRBJ2-5 | TRBV5-4 | . | CASRVRGRGFLEYF | TGTGCCAGCAGGGTGCGGGGGCGGGGGTTCCTGGAGTACTTC
. | TRBJ2-1 | TRBV29-1 | . | CSVEGIGLASFYEQFF | TGCAGCGTTGAAGGAATTGGGCTAGCGTCCTTTTATGAGCAGTTCTTC
TRBD1 | TRBJ2-1 | TRBV30 | . | CAWSTGGEEQFF | TGTGCCTGGAGCACAGGGGGCGAAGAGCAGTTCTTC
. | TRBJ2-3 | TRBV7-9 | . | CASSLEWGGTDTQYF | TGTGCCAGCAGCTTAGAATGGGGGGGCACAGATACGCAGTATTTT
TRBD2 | TRBJ2-3 | TRBV7-2 | . | CASSPEGLAGGSTDTQYF | TGTGCCAGCAGCCCAGAGGGACTAGCGGGGGGTAGCACAGATACGCAGTATTTT
TRBD2 | TRBJ2-7 | TRBV4-1 | . | CASSQEAGLAGYEQYF | TGCGCCAGCAGCCAAGAGGCGGGACTAGCAGGCTACGAGCAGTACTTC
. | TRBJ1-1 | TRBV27 | . | CASSKVARGSTEAFF | TGTGCCAGCAGTAAGGTCGCCAGGGGCAGCACTGAAGCTTTCTTT